This TCR beta chain was captured in a study of blood T cells in healthy people across ages. General study results and limits: Age advanced and TCR beta diversity per million T cells fell, roughly linearly.

Peripheral blood, around 10 milliliters per donor, was collected. PBMCs were isolated at a quantity of at least 7 million per sample. A second 7 to 11 cycle PCR used barcoded and J-beta primers. TCRdb reprocessed the 5' RACE reads with MiXCR, giving one entry per CDR3 protein. The data contain about 1.8 million distinct CDR3 sequences, around half of them singletons. In germline, CDR1 is SNHLY, CDR2 FYNNEI. The CDR3 spans 12 residues. V was clipped by 9 bases and J by 8 bases; unmatched bases: 6. A remark on this clonotype: Its target is unknown.

This sequence was found in a woman aged 40-49 years in good health. The chain couples TRBV2 to TRBJ2-1; TRBD2 aligns across 8 bases. Sequenced sample: blood. The CDR3 loop is CASGGLGDEQFF. CDR3 sequence (DNA): TGTGCCAGTGGGGGACTAGGGGATGAGCAGTTCTTC. The variable domain in full, with the rest retrieved from reference TRBV2 and TRBJ2-1, is EPEVTQTPSHQVTQMGQEVILRCVPISNHLYFYWYRQILGQKVEFLVSFYNNEISEKSEIFDDQFSVERPDGSNFTLKIRSTKLEDSAMYFCASGGLGDEQFFGPGTRLTVL.